This T cell receptor beta chain originates from a study of blood T cells in healthy people across ages. Regarding the study as a whole: The authors considered diversity estimates from one million T cells to be underestimates. Older age coincided with a roughly linear decline in TCR beta diversity per million T cells.

A minimum of 6 million PBMCs was isolated per sample. The length of the CDR3 is 16 residues. Looked up from germline, CDR1 is MNHEY and CDR2 is SVGEGT. Deletions cut 4 bases from V and 7 bases from J, with 22 bases between. Remarks on this clonotype: Its target is not known.

It was with a sample-barcoded 5' primer and a J-beta primer mix that a second PCR of about 7 to 12 cycles was run. MiXCR was run by TCRdb on the 5' RACE reads, yielding one entry per CDR3 protein. The sample has fewer than 800,000 distinct CDR3 sequences, around 48% seen once. Sequenced input: blood. The V call is TRBV6-2 or TRBV6-3, the J call TRBJ2-5, with D possibly matching TRBD2 (6 bases). The clonotype was recovered from a woman between 55 and 75 years old in good health. This chain's CDR3 is CASSFYSGTHGWTQYF. For the CDR3, the DNA is TGTGCCAGCAGTTTCTATAGCGGAACGCACGGGTGGACCCAGTACTTC.